The next 4 T cell receptor beta chains were all read from a single sample in a study of post-analysis software for immune sequencing data. Study-wide findings and caveats: Five or six TRBV segments (TRBV5-6, TRBV5-1 and TRBV20-1 among them) occurred more frequently in patients than in controls.

No antigen is known for these receptors. Prepared libraries of TCR beta cDNA carried unique molecular identifiers. TCRdb itself ran the PCR reads through MiXCR, one entry per CDR3 protein. The table records more than 350,000 distinct CDR3 sequences, roughly 40% of them present only once. The sample taken for sequencing was blood. These receptors were obtained from a girl aged 2-10 years with multiple sclerosis.

This chain uses TRBV3-1 with TRBJ2-7, with 10 bases lining up with TRBD2. The V segment lost 2 bases and the J segment 4 bases; nucleotides outside the gene matches: 8. The CDR3 covers 16 residues. The germline gives CDR1 LGHDT, CDR2 YNNKEL (reference sequence). The CDR3 nucleotides read TGTGCCAGCAGCCAATTAACTAGCGGGAACTTATACGAGCAGTACTTC. It is translated as CASSQLTSGNLYEQYF.

The V and J genes are TRBV6-6 and TRBJ2-5, with TRBD2 identical over 12 bases. CDR3 length: 16 residues. The germline gives CDR1 MNHNY, CDR2 SVGAGI (reference sequence). Losses at the gene ends were 0 bases for V and 5 bases for J; bases not matched to a gene: 4. Here the CDR3 reads CASSYSGLAGRETQYF. The DNA of the CDR3 is TGTGCCAGCAGTTACTCTGGACTAGCGGGACGGGAGACCCAGTACTTC.

A few counts support this clonotype. This chain links TRBV29-1 with TRBJ2-5; D unresolved. Germline assignment: CDR1 SQVTM and CDR2 ANQGSEA. Trimming took off 5 bases at V and 5 bases at J, with 9 bases between the two ends. The CDR3 spans 11 residues. This CDR3 reads CSVSPGETQYF. The CDR3 DNA sequence: TGCAGCGTTTCCCCCGGCGAGACCCAGTACTTC. Based on the CDR3 plus reference TRBV29-1 and TRBJ2-5, the full variable domain is SAVISQKPSRDICQRGTSLTIQCQVDSQVTMMFWYRQQPGQSLTLIATANQGSEATYESGFVIDKFPISRPNLTFSTLTVSNMSPEDSSIYLCSVSPGETQYFGPGTRLLVL.

This rearrangement joins TRBV12-3 or TRBV12-4 to TRBJ1-5; TRBD1 might be the D (5 bases). V was trimmed by 4 bases and J by 3 bases, leaving 13 bases between them. The CDR3 runs to 15 residues. The CDR3 DNA sequence: TGTGCCAGCAGTTCGTCCCGGGGCTACAATCAGCCCCAGCATTTT. It codes for CASSSSRGYNQPQHF.